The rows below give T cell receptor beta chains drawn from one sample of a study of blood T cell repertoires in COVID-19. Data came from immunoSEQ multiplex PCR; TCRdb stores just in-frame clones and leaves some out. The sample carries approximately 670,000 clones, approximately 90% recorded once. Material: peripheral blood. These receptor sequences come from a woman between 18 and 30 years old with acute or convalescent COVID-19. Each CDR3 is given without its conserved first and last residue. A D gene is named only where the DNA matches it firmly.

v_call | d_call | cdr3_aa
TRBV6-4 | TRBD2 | ASSAAGGGTDTQY
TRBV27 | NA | ASSPRDFSNQPQH
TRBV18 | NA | ASSSGTSPGSGNTIY
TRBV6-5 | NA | ASIQDSLGTEAF
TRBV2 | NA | ASRADRPNEKLF
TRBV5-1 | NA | ASSLAAEGNTIY
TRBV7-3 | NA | ASSLTGATTGELF
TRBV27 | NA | ASSPGSPSYGYT
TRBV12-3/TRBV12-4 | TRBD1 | ASSFDRDEKLF
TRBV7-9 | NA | ASSRVLYGYT
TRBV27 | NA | ASSPWGGNTEAF
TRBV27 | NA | ASSSGEAAGNTIY
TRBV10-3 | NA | AISAAGPNTEAF
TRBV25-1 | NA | ASTGPNGRDGYT
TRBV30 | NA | AWSGGGHPQH
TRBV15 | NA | ATSRAGEGQPQH
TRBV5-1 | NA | ASSGSGTGSFDGYT
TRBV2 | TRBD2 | ASSEDAAGGPRAGELF
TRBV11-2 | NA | ASSFQISGNTIY
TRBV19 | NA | ASSPLGTAGNYGYT
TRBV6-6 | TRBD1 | ASSRPMTGAGIYEQY
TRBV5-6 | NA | ASSLLGHMNTGELF
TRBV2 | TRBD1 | ASIKDRGEEQPQH
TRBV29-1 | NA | SVEVLQGRSPGYT
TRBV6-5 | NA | ASSRQENTEAF
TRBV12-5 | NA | ASGPGPAVYGYT
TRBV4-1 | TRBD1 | ASSQIGTGRTEAF
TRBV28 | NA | ASSLGGLRSYGYT
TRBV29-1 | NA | SVEAARGNYGYT
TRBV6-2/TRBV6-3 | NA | ASSYSPWTDYSYEQY
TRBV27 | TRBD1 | ASRDRVYEQY
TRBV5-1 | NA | ASSWATRGEETQY
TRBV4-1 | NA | ASSQDTSVIYGYT
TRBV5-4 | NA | ASSLETGPNYGYT
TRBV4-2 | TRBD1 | ASSQANRGDTEAF
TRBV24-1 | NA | AAGGYDTGELF
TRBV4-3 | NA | ASSQVAGDGGNTIY
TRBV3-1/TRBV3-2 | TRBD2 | ASSHLAAGGLEQY
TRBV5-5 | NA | ASSLSQGIGSDTEAF
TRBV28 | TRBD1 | ASSPGQGVTYEQY
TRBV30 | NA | AWSGVSYEQY
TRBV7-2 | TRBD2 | ASSFMGLYNEQF
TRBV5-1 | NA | ASSYGTTTDTQY
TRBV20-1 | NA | SASMAGLWGYT
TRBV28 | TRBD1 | ASSLAGGTEAF
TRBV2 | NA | ASSERLVGADEQF